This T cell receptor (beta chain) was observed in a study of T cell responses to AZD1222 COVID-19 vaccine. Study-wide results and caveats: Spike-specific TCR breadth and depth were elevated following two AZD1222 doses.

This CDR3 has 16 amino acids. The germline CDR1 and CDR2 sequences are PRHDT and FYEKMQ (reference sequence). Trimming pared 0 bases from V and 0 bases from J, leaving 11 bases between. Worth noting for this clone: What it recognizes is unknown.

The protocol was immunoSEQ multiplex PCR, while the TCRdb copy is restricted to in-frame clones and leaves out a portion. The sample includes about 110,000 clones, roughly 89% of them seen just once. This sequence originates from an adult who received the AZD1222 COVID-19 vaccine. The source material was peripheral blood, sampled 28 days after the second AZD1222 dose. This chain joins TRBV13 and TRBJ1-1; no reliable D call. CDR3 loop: CASSLGRSALNTEAFF. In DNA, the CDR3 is TGTGCCAGCAGCTTAGGCAGGTCTGCTCTGAACACTGAAGCTTTCTTT.